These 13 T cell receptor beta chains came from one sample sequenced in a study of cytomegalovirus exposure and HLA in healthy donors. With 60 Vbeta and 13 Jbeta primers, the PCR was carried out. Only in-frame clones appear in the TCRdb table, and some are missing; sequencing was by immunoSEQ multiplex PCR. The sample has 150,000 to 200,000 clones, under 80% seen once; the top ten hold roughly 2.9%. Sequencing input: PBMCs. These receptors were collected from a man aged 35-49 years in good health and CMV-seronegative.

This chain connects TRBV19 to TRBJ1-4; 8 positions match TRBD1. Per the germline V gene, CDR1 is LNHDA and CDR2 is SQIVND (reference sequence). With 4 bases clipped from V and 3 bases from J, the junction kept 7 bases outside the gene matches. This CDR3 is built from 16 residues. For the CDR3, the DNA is TGTGCCAGTAGTACCTCTCAGGGGGCAGCTAATGAAAAACTGTTTTTT. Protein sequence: CASSTSQGAANEKLFF.

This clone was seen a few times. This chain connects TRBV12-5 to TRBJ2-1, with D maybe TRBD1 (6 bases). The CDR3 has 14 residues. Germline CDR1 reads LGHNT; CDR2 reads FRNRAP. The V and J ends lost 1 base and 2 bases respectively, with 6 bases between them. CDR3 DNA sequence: TGTGCTAGTGGTTTGGGGGACACCTACAATGAGCAGTTCTTC. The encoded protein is CASGLGDTYNEQFF.

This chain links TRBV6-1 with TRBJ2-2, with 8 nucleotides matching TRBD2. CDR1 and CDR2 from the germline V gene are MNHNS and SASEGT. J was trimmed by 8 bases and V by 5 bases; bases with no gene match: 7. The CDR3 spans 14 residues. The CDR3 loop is CASSQYGRAGELFF. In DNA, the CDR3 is TGTGCCAGCAGTCAATACGGGAGGGCGGGGGAGCTGTTTTTT.

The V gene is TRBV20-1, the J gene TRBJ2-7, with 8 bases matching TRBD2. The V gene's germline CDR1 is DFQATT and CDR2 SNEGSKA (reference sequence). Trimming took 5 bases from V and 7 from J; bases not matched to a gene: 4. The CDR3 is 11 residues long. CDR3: CSAQRELEQYF. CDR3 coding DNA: TGCAGTGCTCAGCGGGAGTTAGAGCAGTACTTC.

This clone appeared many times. CDR3 nucleotide sequence: TGCGCCAGCAGCTACCGGGACACAGATACGCAGTATTTT. It is translated as CASSYRDTDTQYF. This chain links TRBV5-1 with TRBJ2-3; TRBD2 is a possible D gene (5 bases). V lost 3 bases and J lost 2, with 7 bases in between. The germline V gene encodes CDR1 SGHRS and CDR2 YFSETQ. The CDR3 has 13 amino acids.

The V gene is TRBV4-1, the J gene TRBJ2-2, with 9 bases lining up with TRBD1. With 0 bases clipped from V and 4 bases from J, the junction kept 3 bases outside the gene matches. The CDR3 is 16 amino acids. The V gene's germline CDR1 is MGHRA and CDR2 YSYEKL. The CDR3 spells CASSQEDRGSTGELFF. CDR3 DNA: TGCGCCAGCAGCCAAGAGGACAGGGGTTCCACCGGGGAGCTGTTTTTT.

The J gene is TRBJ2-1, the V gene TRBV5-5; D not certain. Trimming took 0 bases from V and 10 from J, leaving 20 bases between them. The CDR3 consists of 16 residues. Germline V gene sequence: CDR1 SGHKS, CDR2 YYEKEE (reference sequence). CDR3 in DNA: TGTGCCAGCAGCTTGGGAGACCCTCTCCCGCGACTGGAGCAGTTCTTC. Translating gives CASSLGDPLPRLEQFF.

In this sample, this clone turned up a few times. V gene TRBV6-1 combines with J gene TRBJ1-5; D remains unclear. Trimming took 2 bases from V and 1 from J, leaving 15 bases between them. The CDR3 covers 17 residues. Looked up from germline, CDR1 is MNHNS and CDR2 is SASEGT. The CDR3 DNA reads TGTGCCAGCAGTGAAACGGGGAGGCCGGGAAGCAATCAGCCCCAGCATTTT. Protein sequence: CASSETGRPGSNQPQHF.

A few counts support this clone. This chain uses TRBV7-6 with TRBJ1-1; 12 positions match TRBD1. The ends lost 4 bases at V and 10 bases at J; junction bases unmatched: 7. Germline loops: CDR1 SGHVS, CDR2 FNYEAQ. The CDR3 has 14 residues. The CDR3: CASSSGTGGFGAFF. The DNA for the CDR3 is TGTGCCAGCAGCTCCGGGACAGGGGGCTTTGGAGCTTTCTTT. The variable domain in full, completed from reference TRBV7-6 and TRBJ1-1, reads GAGVSQSPRYKVTKRGQDVALRCDPISGHVSLYWYRQALGQGPEFLTYFNYEAQQDKSGLPNDRFSAERPEGSISTLTIQRTEQRDSAMYRCASSSGTGGFGAFFGQGTRLTVV.

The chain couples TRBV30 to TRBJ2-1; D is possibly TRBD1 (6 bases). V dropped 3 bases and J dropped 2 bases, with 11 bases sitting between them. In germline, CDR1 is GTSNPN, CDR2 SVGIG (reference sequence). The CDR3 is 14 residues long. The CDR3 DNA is TGTGCCTGGAGCCACCGGACAGCCTACAATGAGCAGTTCTTC. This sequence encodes CAWSHRTAYNEQFF.

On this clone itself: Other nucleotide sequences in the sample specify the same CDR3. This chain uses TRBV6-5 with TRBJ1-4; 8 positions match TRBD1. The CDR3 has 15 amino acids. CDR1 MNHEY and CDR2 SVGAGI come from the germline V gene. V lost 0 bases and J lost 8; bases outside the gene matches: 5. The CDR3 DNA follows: TGTGCCAGCAGTTACTCGACAGGGGCCGGGGAAAAACTGTTTTTT. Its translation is CASSYSTGAGEKLFF.

The CDR3 nucleotides are TGTGCCAGCAGGAAGGGGGGGCTTGGGGAAAAACTGTTTTTT. It translates to CASRKGGLGEKLFF. The chain joins TRBV5-8 to TRBJ1-4, with D possibly TRBD1 on 6 matching bases. Germline values: CDR1 SGHTS, CDR2 YDEGEE. The ends were cut back, 5 bases at V and 8 bases at J, with 16 bases in the middle. The CDR3 is made up of 14 amino acids.

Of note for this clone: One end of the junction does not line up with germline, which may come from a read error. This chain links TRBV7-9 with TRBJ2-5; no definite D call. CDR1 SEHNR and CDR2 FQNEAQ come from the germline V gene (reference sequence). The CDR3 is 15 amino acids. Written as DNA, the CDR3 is TGTTCCAGCAGCTTATTGAGTCGTCCACAAGAGACCCAGTACTTC. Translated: CSSSLLSRPQETQYF.